The following is a T cell receptor (beta chain) sequence with its context. This sample was taken from a study of blood T cell repertoires in COVID-19. At the level of the study: Whether acute or convalescent, the COVID-19 samples came from the United States, Italy and Spain. T cells, B-cell-depleted T cells, or PBMCs supplied cDNA or gDNA.

Per the original data handling: Reference gene primers were amplified, and this amplification served to estimate nucleated cell counts. The table came from immunoSEQ multiplex PCR; TCRdb's copy has only in-frame clones and leaves some out. V, J and clone size reflect that table, while D and trimming were determined from the DNA. The sample shows under 60,000 clones, about 80% of them seen only once. The CDR3 contains 12 residues. Trimming took off 7 bases at V and 6 bases at J, with 9 bases between the two ends. Source material: peripheral blood. This chain uses TRBV12-3 or TRBV12-4 with TRBJ2-2; no reliable D call. This clonotype was obtained from a man aged 55-75 years with acute or convalescent COVID-19. CDR3 residues: CASTLMAGELFF. CDR3 DNA: TGTGCCAGCACCCTAATGGCCGGGGAGCTGTTTTTT.